These 31 T cell receptor beta chains were sequenced from one sample in a study of cytomegalovirus exposure and HLA in healthy donors. PCR was performed using 60 Vbeta and 13 Jbeta primers. Data came from immunoSEQ multiplex PCR; TCRdb stores just in-frame clones and leaves some out. The repertoire shows 100,000 to 150,000 clones; the top ten hold roughly 1.4%. Material for sequencing was PBMCs. Source of these receptors: a woman aged 40 to 55 in good health and CMV-seronegative.

The chain is built from TRBV27 and TRBJ1-2; D is ambiguous. Per the germline V gene, CDR1 is MNHEY and CDR2 is SMNVEV (reference sequence). The V end was cut by 6 bases, the J end by 3 bases, with 14 bases between. The CDR3 is 14 residues long. CDR3 loop: CASSPLEAHYGYTF. The CDR3 region has the DNA TGTGCCAGCAGCCCCCTTGAGGCCCACTATGGCTACACCTTC.

The chain carries TRBV5-1 and TRBJ2-7; tentatively, D is TRBD1 (7 bases). Germline lookup yields CDR1 SGHRS and CDR2 YFSETQ. V shed 4 bases and J shed 4 bases, with 15 bases lying between them. CDR3 length: 14 residues. The CDR3 bases are TGCGCCAGCAGCCCTCAGGGGGGCAGGTACGAGCAGTACGTC. Protein product: CASSPQGGRYEQYV.

The chain joins TRBV27 to TRBJ2-3, with D perhaps matching TRBD1 (6 bases). The CDR3 is 16 amino acids. Looked up from germline, CDR1 is MNHEY and CDR2 is SMNVEV (reference sequence). V was clipped by 3 bases and J by 2 bases, with 15 bases between them. The CDR3: CASSLDSQRFTDTQYF. CDR3 sequence (DNA): TGTGCCAGCAGTTTGGACAGCCAGAGGTTCACAGATACGCAGTATTTT.

This rearrangement joins TRBV18 to TRBJ1-2; D unclear. CDR3 length equals 14 residues. The germline V gene has CDR1 KGHSH and CDR2 LQKENI. The V end was cut by 0 bases, the J end by 2 bases, with 7 bases between. This chain's CDR3 is CASSPPAVNYGYTF. CDR3 DNA: TGTGCCAGCTCACCACCGGCGGTAAACTATGGCTACACCTTC.

The chain combines TRBV5-1 with TRBJ1-2, with 9 bases identical to TRBD1. The CDR3 covers 16 residues. Losses at the gene ends were 2 bases for V and 0 bases for J; bases not matched to a gene: 5. Germline assignment: CDR1 SGHRS and CDR2 YFSETQ. CDR3 in amino acids: CASSFSQGAANYGYTF. Written as DNA, the CDR3 is TGCGCCAGCAGCTTTTCACAGGGGGCCGCTAACTATGGCTACACCTTC.

The chain recombines TRBV7-9 with TRBJ2-5; the match to TRBD2 covers 9 bases. Germline V gene data show CDR1 as SEHNR and CDR2 as FQNEAQ (reference sequence). The CDR3 extends over 15 amino acids. J lost 2 bases, V lost 4 bases, and 5 bases had no gene match. DNA of the CDR3: TGTGCCAGCAGCTGGGTAGCGGGGGATCAAGAGACCCAGTACTTC. Translation: CASSWVAGDQETQYF.

The chain combines TRBV6-6 with TRBJ2-3; TRBD1 might be the D (6 bases). The CDR3 spans 14 residues. Germline V CDR1 and CDR2: MNHNY, SVGAGI (reference sequence). The germline V and J ends were trimmed by 6 bases and 0 bases, with 10 bases remaining between them. The CDR3 DNA sequence: TGTGCCAGCAGGGACGGGACAAGCACAGATACGCAGTATTTT. Translating it yields CASRDGTSTDTQYF.

This sequence joins TRBV5-1 and TRBJ2-3; 7 bases are a match to TRBD1. From germline, CDR1 is SGHRS and CDR2 YFSETQ. V gave up 5 bases and J gave up 2 bases; unmatched junction bases: 8. The CDR3 runs to 15 residues. CDR3 nucleotides: TGCGCCAGCAGTCCCACCGGGACAGTCACAGATACGCAGTATTTT. It is translated as CASSPTGTVTDTQYF. Complete variable domain (other parts from reference TRBV5-1 and TRBJ2-3): KAGVTQTPRYLIKTRGQQVTLSCSPISGHRSVSWYQQTPGQGLQFLFEYFSETQRNKGNFPGRFSGRQFSNSRSEMNVSTLELGDSALYLCASSPTGTVTDTQYFGPGTRLTVL.

The chain links TRBV7-9 to TRBJ2-3; D gene ambiguous. Trimming stripped 9 bases from V and 5 bases from J, with 12 bases between. The length of the CDR3 is 12 residues. In germline, CDR1 is SEHNR, CDR2 FQNEAQ (reference sequence). The CDR3: CASPPGVDTQYF. The CDR3 bases are TGTGCCAGTCCCCCAGGCGTAGATACGCAGTATTTT.

The chain uses TRBV19 and TRBJ1-2, with 8 bases lining up with TRBD1. The V segment lost 3 bases and the J segment 4 bases; nucleotides outside the gene matches: 7. CDR3 length equals 15 residues. The germline gives CDR1 LNHDA, CDR2 SQIVND (reference sequence). The CDR3 region is CASSIRTGWSYGYTF. The DNA of the CDR3 is TGTGCCAGTAGTATCCGGACAGGGTGGTCCTATGGCTACACCTTC.

The chain carries TRBV9 and TRBJ2-3; TRBD2 might be the D (6 bases). Trimming cost V 2 bases and J 2 bases, with 18 bases left between them. Per germline, CDR1 SGDLS and CDR2 YYNGEE. The CDR3 runs to 17 residues. This CDR3 is CASSVEAGSSSTDTQYF. CDR3 in DNA: TGTGCCAGCAGCGTGGAGGCGGGGAGCTCCTCCACAGATACGCAGTATTTT. Combining the CDR3 with reference TRBV9 and TRBJ2-3 gives the whole variable domain DSGVTQTPKHLITATGQRVTLRCSPRSGDLSVYWYQQSLDQGLQFLIQYYNGEERAKGNILERFSAQQFPDLHSELNLSSLELGDSALYFCASSVEAGSSSTDTQYFGPGTRLTVL.

The J gene is TRBJ1-2, the V gene TRBV2, with unresolved D. The CDR3 runs to 12 residues. Trimming removed 6 bases from V and 6 bases from J, with 11 bases in between. Looked up from germline, CDR1 is SNHLY and CDR2 is FYNNEI. CDR3 bases: TGTGCCAGCAGGAGGGAATCTGATGGCTACACCTTC. It encodes CASRRESDGYTF.

The chain combines TRBV20-1 with TRBJ2-1; unclear D gene. V was clipped by 1 base and J by 10 bases, with 8 bases between them. CDR3 length: 11 residues. The V gene's germline CDR1 is DFQATT and CDR2 SNEGSKA (reference sequence). CDR3 loop: CSARGLREQFF. The CDR3 DNA follows: TGCAGTGCTAGAGGTCTCAGGGAGCAGTTCTTC.

The J gene is TRBJ2-1, the V gene TRBV5-1; TRBD1 aligns across 8 bases. J gave up 7 bases and V 0 bases, and 6 bases lay outside the gene matches. The germline V gene has CDR1 SGHRS and CDR2 YFSETQ. The CDR3 contains 15 residues. The DNA for the CDR3 is TGCGCCAGCAGCTTGGACACGACAGGGGATAATGAGCAGTTCTTC. This gives the protein CASSLDTTGDNEQFF.

This sequence joins TRBV7-9 and TRBJ2-1; D perhaps matches TRBD1 (5 bases). From germline, CDR1 is SEHNR and CDR2 FQNEAQ (reference sequence). V was trimmed by 3 bases and J by 8 bases, leaving 17 bases between them. The CDR3 has 15 residues. The chain's CDR3 is CASSFVQGAGDEQFF. The DNA for the CDR3 is TGTGCCAGCAGCTTCGTGCAGGGCGCCGGCGATGAGCAGTTCTTC. The variable domain in full, completed from reference TRBV7-9 and TRBJ2-1, reads DTGVSQNPRHKITKRGQNVTFRCDPISEHNRLYWYRQTLGQGPEFLTYFQNEAQLEKSRLLSDRFSAERPKGSFSTLEIQRTEQGDSAMYLCASSFVQGAGDEQFFGPGTRLTVL.

This chain joins TRBV6-1 and TRBJ2-2; tentatively, D is TRBD2 (6 bases). V was trimmed by 7 bases and J by 8 bases, leaving 17 bases between them. In germline, CDR1 is MNHNS, CDR2 SASEGT. The CDR3 contains 14 residues. The CDR3 DNA reads as TGTGCCAGCAACCCGATCCGGGGGACGGGGGAGCTGTTTTTT. This translates into CASNPIRGTGELFF.

This chain uses TRBV11-3 with TRBJ2-2, with TRBD1 as a possible D gene (6 bases). This CDR3 has 14 amino acids. In germline, CDR1 is SGHNT, CDR2 YENEEA. The germline V and J ends were trimmed by 5 bases and 1 base, with 8 bases remaining between them. CDR3 loop: CASSKQGNTGELFF. In DNA, the CDR3 is TGTGCCAGCAGCAAACAGGGGAACACCGGGGAGCTGTTTTTT. The full variable domain, its missing parts supplied by reference TRBV11-3 and TRBJ2-2, is EAGVVQSPRYKIIEKKQPVAFWCNPISGHNTLYWYLQNLGQGPELLIRYENEEAVDDSQLPKDRFSAERLKGVDSTLKIQPAELGDSAVYLCASSKQGNTGELFFGEGSRLTVL.

CDR3 region: CASSWARDRGDEQYF. CDR3 DNA: TGTGCCAGCAGTTGGGCCCGGGACAGGGGGGACGAGCAGTACTTC. The gene calls are TRBV28 and TRBJ2-7, with 11 bases fitting TRBD1. The CDR3 is made up of 15 amino acids. Germline CDR1 reads MDHEN; CDR2 reads SYDVKM. Trimming at V came to 4 bases and at J to 5 bases, leaving 7 bases not matched to a gene. The full variable domain, with the rest looked up from reference TRBV28 and TRBJ2-7, is DVKVTQSSRYLVKRTGEKVFLECVQDMDHENMFWYRQDPGLGLRLIYFSYDVKMKEKGDIPEGYSVSREKKERFSLILESASTNQTSMYLCASSWARDRGDEQYFGPGTRLTVT.

The chain links TRBV6-5 to TRBJ2-5, with 13 bases identical to TRBD2. Trimming cost V 2 bases and J 4 bases; bases outside gene matches: 1. Germline CDR1 MNHEY, CDR2 SVGAGI. This CDR3 is built from 15 residues. The CDR3 sequence: CASSYTSGGAETQYF. CDR3 in DNA: TGTGCCAGCAGTTACACTAGCGGGGGGGCAGAGACCCAGTACTTC.

The V and J genes are TRBV4-2 and TRBJ2-3, with 14 bases aligning to TRBD2. CDR1 LGHNA and CDR2 YNFKEQ come from the germline V gene. J gave up 2 bases and V 3 bases, and 4 bases lay outside the gene matches. The CDR3 sequence is 17 residues long. The CDR3 protein is CASSQGTSGGLTDTQYF. CDR3 in DNA: TGTGCCAGCAGCCAGGGGACTAGCGGGGGACTCACAGATACGCAGTATTTT.

CDR3: CASGGGSQETQYF. The DNA for the CDR3 is TGTGCCAGTGGAGGAGGATCTCAAGAGACCCAGTACTTC. The genes are TRBV7-3 and TRBJ2-5; TRBD2 might be the D (5 bases). V was clipped by 9 bases and J by 2 bases, with 13 bases between them. This CDR3 has 13 amino acids. Germline V gene sequence: CDR1 SGHTA, CDR2 FQGTGA.

The V and J genes are TRBV19 and TRBJ1-1, with no clear D. V was trimmed by 3 bases and J by 3 bases, leaving 5 bases between them. CDR3 length equals 12 residues. Looked up from germline, CDR1 is LNHDA and CDR2 is SQIVND (reference sequence). This chain's CDR3 is CASSMPDTEAFF. For the CDR3, the DNA is TGTGCCAGTAGTATGCCGGACACTGAAGCTTTCTTT. Full variable domain (missing parts from reference TRBV19 and TRBJ1-1): DGGITQSPKYLFRKEGQNVTLSCEQNLNHDAMYWYRQDPGQGLRLIYYSQIVNDFQKGDIAEGYSVSREKKESFPLTVTSAQKNPTAFYLCASSMPDTEAFFGQGTRLTVV.

The chain is built from TRBV15 and TRBJ1-4; possibly TRBD1 for D (5 bases). Trimming pared 8 bases from V and 2 bases from J, leaving 15 bases between. This CDR3 is built from 15 residues. From germline, CDR1 is LNHNV and CDR2 YYDKDF (reference sequence). DNA of the CDR3: TGTGCCACCGCCCTCCCGCAGGGCACTAATGAAAAACTGTTTTTT. Translated: CATALPQGTNEKLFF.

The genes are TRBV5-4 and TRBJ1-3, with a possible D match to TRBD1 (5 bases). The CDR3 consists of 16 residues. V shed 5 bases and J shed 0 bases, with 15 bases lying between them. Germline V gene lookup returns CDR1 SGHNT and CDR2 YYREEE (reference sequence). The CDR3 here is CASSNTWGLSGNTIYF. CDR3 coding DNA: TGTGCCAGCAGTAACACATGGGGACTCTCTGGAAACACCATATATTTT.

V usage is TRBV10-3 and J usage is TRBJ2-5; 11 bases agree with TRBD1. This CDR3 has 15 amino acids. Germline CDR1 is ENHRY and CDR2 is SYGVKD. J gave up 4 bases and V 8 bases, and 9 bases lay outside the gene matches. CDR3 residues: CAIRTRDRGGETQYF. As DNA, the CDR3 is TGTGCCATCCGTACTCGGGACAGGGGGGGAGAGACCCAGTACTTC.

V usage is TRBV10-2 and J usage is TRBJ2-1; a weak D match, TRBD1 (6 bases). Germline-derived CDR1 and CDR2 are WSHSY and SAAADI. Trimming stripped 5 bases from V and 4 bases from J, with 15 bases between. The CDR3 length is 15 residues. Here the CDR3 reads CASSRDKAYYNEQFF. The DNA of the CDR3 is TGCGCCAGCAGTCGGGACAAGGCCTATTACAATGAGCAGTTCTTC.

The gene calls are TRBV2 and TRBJ1-5, with a weak D call TRBD1 (5 bases). Germline CDR1 and CDR2: SNHLY and FYNNEI. This CDR3 contains 13 residues. Trimming stripped 8 bases from V and 9 bases from J, with 17 bases between. The CDR3 nucleotides read TGTGCCAGCGGGGGGGAGGGAGGCATGCCCCAGCATTTT. Amino acid sequence: CASGGEGGMPQHF.

The chain has TRBV4-1 and TRBJ1-2; no reliable D call. Germline V lookup: CDR1 MGHRA, CDR2 YSYEKL. The germline V and J ends were trimmed by 0 bases and 0 bases, with 14 bases remaining between them. The CDR3 spans 17 residues. This chain's CDR3 is CASSQEAGIYANYGYTF. For the CDR3, the DNA is TGCGCCAGCAGCCAAGAGGCGGGGATCTACGCTAACTATGGCTACACCTTC.

The rearrangement links TRBV19 to TRBJ1-2; 11 positions agree with TRBD1. The CDR3 contains 15 residues. The V segment lost 4 bases and the J segment 6 bases; nucleotides outside the gene matches: 7. The germline V gene encodes CDR1 LNHDA and CDR2 SQIVND (reference sequence). The CDR3 DNA sequence: TGTGCCAGTAGTACGCGAGGACAGGGGGCAAATGGCTACACCTTC. This translates into CASSTRGQGANGYTF.

This chain joins TRBV19 and TRBJ1-4; 8 bases line up with TRBD1. The CDR3 consists of 13 residues. Germline CDR1 LNHDA, CDR2 SQIVND (reference sequence). J lost 4 bases, V lost 8 bases, and 3 bases had no gene match. The CDR3 loop is CASVGQGNEKLFF. The CDR3 nucleotides read TGTGCCAGTGTCGGACAGGGTAATGAAAAACTGTTTTTT.

The chain combines TRBV18 with TRBJ1-1; no clear D. V was shortened by 3 bases and J by 7 bases, with 12 bases between the two germline ends. The CDR3 is 13 amino acids. The germline V gene has CDR1 KGHSH and CDR2 LQKENI. In DNA form, the CDR3 reads TGTGCCAGCTCACCGGAGGGTGGCGGTGAAGCTTTCTTT. Protein product: CASSPEGGGEAFF. Variable domain in full (rest from reference TRBV18 and TRBJ1-1): NAGVMQNPRHLVRRRGQEARLRCSPMKGHSHVYWYRQLPEEGLKFMVYLQKENIIDESGMPKERFSAEFPKEGPSILRIQQVVRGDSAAYFCASSPEGGGEAFFGQGTRLTVV.